This record covers a single T cell receptor beta chain. The sample originates from a study of OX40 agonist ivuxolimab in advanced cancers. For the study at large: Patients with hepatocellular carcinoma, melanoma, renal cell or head and neck cancer made up the dose-escalation patients.

Profiled with immunoSEQ multiplex PCR; TCRdb holds only in-frame clones, not every one. The sample comprises roughly 84,000 clones, approximately 84% of which are singletons, and roughly 4.5% rests with the top ten. Trimming removed 10 bases from V and 2 bases from J, with 6 bases in between. Germline values: CDR1 MRHNA, CDR2 SNTAGT. The CDR3 runs to 11 residues. This specimen consisted of CD4+ or CD8+ T cells sorted from blood, obtained in a trial of the OX40 agonist ivuxolimab. The sequence was collected from an adult with an advanced solid tumor such as melanoma, head and neck, liver or kidney cancer. The V gene is TRBV6-4, the J gene TRBJ1-5, with D unresolved. CDR3: CAKTGNQPQHF. For the CDR3, the DNA is TGTGCCAAAACGGGCAATCAGCCCCAGCATTTT.